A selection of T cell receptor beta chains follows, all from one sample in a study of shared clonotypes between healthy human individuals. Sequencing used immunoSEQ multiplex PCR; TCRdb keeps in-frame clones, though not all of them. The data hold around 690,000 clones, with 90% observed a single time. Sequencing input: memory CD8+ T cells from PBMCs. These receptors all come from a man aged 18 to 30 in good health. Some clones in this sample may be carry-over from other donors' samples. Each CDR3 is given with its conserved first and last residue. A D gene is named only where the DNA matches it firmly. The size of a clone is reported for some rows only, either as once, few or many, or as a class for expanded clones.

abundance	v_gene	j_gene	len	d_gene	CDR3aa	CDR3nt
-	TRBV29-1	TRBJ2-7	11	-	CSAADSYEQYF	TGCAGCGCCGCGGATTCCTACGAGCAGTACTTC
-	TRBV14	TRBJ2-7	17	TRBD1	CASSQDKTGGAGYEQYF	TGTGCCAGCAGCCAAGACAAAACAGGGGGCGCCGGATACGAGCAGTACTTC
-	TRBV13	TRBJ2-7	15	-	CASSLGPVAYYEQYF	TGTGCCAGCAGCTTAGGCCCCGTTGCCTACTACGAGCAGTACTTC
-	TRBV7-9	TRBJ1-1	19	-	CASSHPHRGGGGRNTEAFF	TGTGCCAGCAGTCACCCCCACAGAGGGGGGGGAGGGAGGAACACTGAAGCTTTCTTT
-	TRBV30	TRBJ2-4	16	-	CAWSVRNYIAKNIQYF	TGTGCCTGGAGTGTACGGAACTACATAGCCAAAAACATTCAGTACTTC
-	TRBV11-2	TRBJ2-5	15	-	CASSSLGKYQETQYF	TGTGCCAGCAGCTCGCTGGGGAAGTACCAAGAGACCCAGTACTTC
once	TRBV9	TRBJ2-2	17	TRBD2	CASSARLAGGPGGELFF	TGTGCCAGCAGCGCGAGACTAGCGGGAGGGCCAGGGGGGGAGCTGTTTTTT
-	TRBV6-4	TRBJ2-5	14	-	CASSDLGLVETQYF	TGTGCCAGCAGTGACCTGGGCCTAGTAGAGACCCAGTACTTC
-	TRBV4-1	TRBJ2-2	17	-	CASSHPVYEVLTGELFF	TGCGCCAGCAGCCACCCTGTCTATGAGGTGTTAACCGGGGAGCTGTTTTTT
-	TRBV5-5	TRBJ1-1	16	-	CASSQAGRPLNTEAFF	TGTGCCAGCAGCCAAGCGGGCAGGCCGTTGAACACTGAAGCTTTCTTT
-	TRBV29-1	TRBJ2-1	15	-	CSVVSLGEHNNEQFF	TGCAGCGTTGTGTCGCTTGGGGAACACAACAATGAGCAGTTCTTC
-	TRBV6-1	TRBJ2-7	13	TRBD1	CASRTDRGDEQYF	TGTGCCAGCAGGACGGACAGGGGCGACGAGCAGTACTTC
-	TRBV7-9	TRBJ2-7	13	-	CASSQRQNYEQYF	TGCGCCAGCAGCCAGCGACAGAACTACGAGCAGTACTTC
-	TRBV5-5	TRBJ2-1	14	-	CASSHGGGPDEQFF	TGTGCCAGCAGCCATGGAGGGGGCCCTGATGAGCAGTTCTTC
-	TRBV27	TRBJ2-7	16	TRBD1	CASSPPGTGTRYEQYF	TGTGCCAGCAGCCCGCCAGGGACAGGGACGAGGTACGAGCAGTACTTC
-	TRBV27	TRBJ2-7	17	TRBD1	CASSLSSRGRGPSEQYF	TGTGCCAGCAGTTTATCGAGCCGTGGCAGGGGGCCTTCCGAGCAGTACTTC
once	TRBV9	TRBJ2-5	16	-	CASSVGSRGLQETQYF	TGTGCCAGCAGCGTAGGATCACGGGGCCTTCAAGAGACCCAGTACTTC
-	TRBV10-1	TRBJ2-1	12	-	CASSEFDNEQFF	TGCGCCAGCAGTGAGTTTGACAATGAGCAGTTCTTC
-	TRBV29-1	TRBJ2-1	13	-	CSPRDGRSNEQFF	TGCAGCCCCCGGGACGGCCGATCCAATGAGCAGTTCTTC
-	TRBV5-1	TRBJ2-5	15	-	CASNPVRTGEETQYF	TGCGCCAGCAACCCCGTTAGGACCGGGGAAGAGACCCAGTACTTC
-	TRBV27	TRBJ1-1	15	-	CASSPFPGENTEAFF	TGTGCCAGCAGTCCGTTTCCAGGGGAGAACACTGAAGCTTTCTTT
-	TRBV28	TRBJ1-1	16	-	CASSSLPTAGWTEAFF	TGTGCCAGCAGTTCTCTACCTACGGCGGGATGGACTGAAGCTTTCTTT
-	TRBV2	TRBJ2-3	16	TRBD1	CASRDLTGGRTDTQYF	TGTGCCAGCAGAGACTTGACAGGGGGCCGGACAGATACGCAGTATTTT
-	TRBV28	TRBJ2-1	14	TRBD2	CASVASGRNNEQFF	TGTGCCAGTGTGGCTAGCGGGAGAAACAATGAGCAGTTCTTC
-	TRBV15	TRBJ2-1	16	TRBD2	CATSSGRGGSYNEQFF	TGTGCCACCAGCAGCGGCCGGGGGGGCTCCTACAATGAGCAGTTCTTC
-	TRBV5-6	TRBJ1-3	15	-	CASSWMGGRGNTIYF	TGTGCCAGCAGCTGGATGGGGGGCAGAGGAAACACCATATATTTT
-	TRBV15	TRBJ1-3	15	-	CATSRDLDPGNTIYF	TGTGCCACCAGCAGAGATCTGGACCCAGGAAACACCATATATTTT
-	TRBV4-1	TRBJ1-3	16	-	CASSQGPTVTGNTIYF	TGCGCCAGCAGCCAAGGCCCGACAGTAACTGGAAACACCATATATTTT
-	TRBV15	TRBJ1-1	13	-	CATRAGWGTEAFF	TGTGCCACCAGAGCAGGATGGGGCACTGAAGCTTTCTTT
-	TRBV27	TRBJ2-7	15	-	CASSLTYPQSYEQYF	TGTGCCAGCAGTCTCACCTACCCCCAGTCCTACGAGCAGTACTTC
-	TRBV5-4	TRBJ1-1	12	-	CASSLGEGGAFF	TGTGCCAGCAGCCTGGGGGAGGGGGGAGCTTTCTTT
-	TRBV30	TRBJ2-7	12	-	CAWSKISYEQYF	TGTGCCTGGAGTAAAATTAGCTACGAGCAGTACTTC
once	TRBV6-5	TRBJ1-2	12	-	CASGTVNYGYTF	TGTGCCAGCGGGACGGTAAACTATGGCTACACCTTC
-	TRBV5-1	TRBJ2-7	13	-	CASSSRSSYEQYF	TGCGCCAGCAGCTCCCGGTCCTCCTACGAGCAGTACTTC
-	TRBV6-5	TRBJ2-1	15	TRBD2	CASSFRLASYNEQFF	TGTGCCAGCAGTTTTAGACTAGCCTCGTACAATGAGCAGTTCTTC
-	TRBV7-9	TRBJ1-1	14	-	CASSLMDMNTEAFF	TGTGCCAGCAGCCTCATGGACATGAACACTGAAGCTTTCTTT
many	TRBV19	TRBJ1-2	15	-	CASSTRRDGFYGYTF	TGTGCCAGTAGTACGAGGCGGGACGGGTTTTATGGCTACACCTTC
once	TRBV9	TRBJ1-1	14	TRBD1	CASSRNRGGTEAFF	TGTGCCAGCAGCCGGAACAGGGGGGGTACTGAAGCTTTCTTT
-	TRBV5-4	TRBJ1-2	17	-	CASSSNRQGSRNYGYTF	TGTGCCAGCAGCTCTAACCGGCAGGGCTCAAGGAACTATGGCTACACCTTC
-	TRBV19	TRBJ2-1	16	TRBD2	CASSIDLGLANNEQFF	TGTGCCAGTAGTATAGATTTGGGACTAGCTAACAATGAGCAGTTCTTC